These 24 T cell receptor beta chains were all obtained from the same sample, sequenced in a study of shared clonotypes between healthy human individuals. Produced via immunoSEQ multiplex PCR; TCRdb's table is partial and in-frame only. The repertoire includes millions of clones, 85% to 95% of them detected once, and 0.39% sits in the top ten. Material for sequencing was naive CD4+ T cells from PBMCs. Subset noted: CD45RA+ positively selected. Receptors originate from a man younger than 35 in good health. Some clones in this sample may be carry-over from other donors' samples.

The chain has TRBV7-2 and TRBJ1-2, with 9 bases fitting TRBD1. The CDR3 is 16 amino acids. V lost 0 bases and J lost 7; bases outside the gene matches: 9. Germline V CDR1 and CDR2: SGHTA, FQGNSA. The CDR3 DNA reads as TGTGCCAGCAGCTTAGCCCCGACAGGGGGGTTTGCTGGCTACACCTTC. Amino acid sequence: CASSLAPTGGFAGYTF.

The chain uses TRBV15 and TRBJ2-1, with TRBD2 identical over 13 bases. The CDR3 runs to 19 residues. V lost 5 bases, J lost 4 bases, and 14 bases stayed unmatched. The germline V gene has CDR1 LNHNV and CDR2 YYDKDF (reference sequence). The DNA of the CDR3 is TGTGCCACCAGCCGGCCCCGACTTGGACTAGCGGGAGAGTACAATGAGCAGTTCTTC. Amino acid sequence: CATSRPRLGLAGEYNEQFF.

This chain connects TRBV30 to TRBJ2-3, with D possibly being TRBD1 or TRBD2 (5 bases each). V was clipped by 0 bases and J by 4 bases, with 17 bases between them. Germline-derived CDR1 and CDR2 are GTSNPN and SVGIG (reference sequence). The CDR3 has 16 residues. In DNA, the CDR3 is TGTGCCTGGAGTGTGATGGCGAGGGCCAGGGCAGATACGCAGTATTTT. Its protein product is CAWSVMARARADTQYF.

This chain connects TRBV21-1 to TRBJ2-7; the table's D gene call, TRBD2, was not cross checked with the DNA. TRBV21-1 is listed as a pseudogene. The CDR3 covers 17 residues. CDR3 bases: TGTGCCAGCAGCAACCTAGCGGGCCGGCTCCCGTTTAAGGAGCAGTACTTC. This translates into CASSNLAGRLPFKEQYF.

The chain uses TRBV9 and TRBJ2-5; D is undetermined. The CDR3 consists of 16 residues. Trimming took 3 bases from V and 3 from J, leaving 18 bases between them. Germline V gene sequence: CDR1 SGDLS, CDR2 YYNGEE. The CDR3 sequence is CASSARIGLVEETQYF. CDR3 DNA: TGTGCCAGCAGCGCCCGAATCGGGCTAGTAGAAGAGACCCAGTACTTC.

The chain carries TRBV19 and TRBJ2-7; 8 bases fit TRBD1. Germline CDR1 LNHDA, CDR2 SQIVND (reference sequence). The CDR3 is made up of 15 amino acids. Trimming cost V 3 bases and J 3 bases; bases outside gene matches: 7. CDR3 amino acids: CASSMSPDRVYEQYF. The DNA for the CDR3 is TGTGCCAGTAGTATGTCCCCGGACAGGGTCTACGAGCAGTACTTC.

The chain combines TRBV15 with TRBJ2-7; the D gene is possibly TRBD1 (5 bases). Trimming took off 6 bases at V and 1 base at J, with 10 bases between the two ends. The CDR3 consists of 13 residues. The germline gives CDR1 LNHNV, CDR2 YYDKDF (reference sequence). The CDR3 bases are TGTGCCACCAGAGAGCAGGGTTCCTACGAGCAGTACTTC. Encoded protein: CATREQGSYEQYF.

The chain is built from TRBV9 and TRBJ1-2, with a tentative D call TRBD1 (5 bases). Germline V gene data show CDR1 as SGDLS and CDR2 as YYNGEE. The V end lost 2 bases, the J end lost 5 bases, and 13 bases lay between the germline ends. The CDR3 totals 14 residues. This CDR3 reads CASSVTEGGYGYTF. Here the CDR3 DNA reads TGTGCCAGCAGCGTGACAGAGGGTGGGTATGGCTACACCTTC.

V usage is TRBV27 and J usage is TRBJ1-2; TRBD1 agrees at 8 bases. CDR1 and CDR2 (germline): MNHEY, SMNVEV (reference sequence). Losses at the gene ends were 5 bases for V and 5 bases for J; bases not matched to a gene: 7. The CDR3 totals 14 residues. The CDR3 DNA is TGTGCCAGCAGTCCGGCAGGGGGCCGGTATGGCTACACCTTC. Encoded protein: CASSPAGGRYGYTF.

As to this clone: This same CDR3 is encoded by further DNA sequences in the sample. The chain joins TRBV9 to TRBJ1-2; 11 bases agree with TRBD1. The junction had 2 bases not matched to a gene; V was cut back by 2 bases and J by 8 bases. In germline, CDR1 is SGDLS, CDR2 YYNGEE. The CDR3 is made up of 13 amino acids. The CDR3 sequence is CASSVGQGDGYTF. The CDR3 DNA reads TGTGCCAGCAGCGTGGGACAGGGGGACGGCTACACCTTC.

The V gene is TRBV10-3, the J gene TRBJ2-1; TRBD2 matches at 9 bases. The trim removed 10 bases at V and 7 bases at J, leaving 8 bases unmatched. The CDR3 has 13 amino acids. The germline CDR1 and CDR2 sequences are ENHRY and SYGVKD. CDR3 nucleotides: TGTGCCACGTTTAGCGGGAGTGATAATGAGCAGTTCTTC. Encoded protein: CATFSGSDNEQFF.

A word on this clone: The identical CDR3 is also encoded by other nucleotide sequences in the sample. The CDR3 nucleotides are TGTGCCAGCTCACCTGGGGGCTCAGGGGCCAACGTCCTGACTTTC. Protein: CASSPGGSGANVLTF. V and J are TRBV18 and TRBJ2-6, with a tentative D call TRBD1 (6 bases). V was pared by 3 bases and J by 4 bases, with 10 bases between. The CDR3 contains 15 residues. Germline V gene sequence: CDR1 KGHSH, CDR2 LQKENI.

This rearrangement joins TRBV5-4 to TRBJ2-5; D call uncertain. Trimming stripped 2 bases from V and 2 bases from J, with 4 bases between. CDR3 length: 12 residues. In germline, CDR1 is SGHNT, CDR2 YYREEE (reference sequence). The CDR3 nucleotides read TGTGCCAGCAGCTTCTCACAAGAGACCCAGTACTTC. Translating gives CASSFSQETQYF. Full variable domain (remainder filled in from reference TRBV5-4 and TRBJ2-5): ETGVTQSPTHLIKTRGQQVTLRCSSQSGHNTVSWYQQALGQGPQFIFQYYREEENGRGNFPPRFSGLQFPNYSSELNVNALELDDSALYLCASSFSQETQYFGPGTRLLVL.

J is TRBJ2-1 and V is TRBV25-1; D is uncertain. V was shortened by 7 bases and J by 7 bases, with 11 bases between the two germline ends. The CDR3 totals 12 residues. Per the germline V gene, CDR1 is MGHDK and CDR2 is SYGVNS. In DNA form, the CDR3 reads TGTGCCAGCACTAGGGAACTTAATGAGCAGTTCTTC. Its protein product is CASTRELNEQFF.

CDR3 DNA sequence: TGTGCCAGCAGTGCGGACAGGTTCTCTGGAAACACCATATATTTT. Protein sequence: CASSADRFSGNTIYF. This chain joins TRBV2 and TRBJ1-3; 7 positions agree with TRBD1. J gave up 0 bases and V 4 bases, and 3 bases lay outside the gene matches. The CDR3 has 15 residues. Germline V gene sequence: CDR1 SNHLY, CDR2 FYNNEI.

The chain joins TRBV28 to TRBJ2-7; TRBD2 aligns across 10 bases. This CDR3 comprises 14 residues. The germline V gene has CDR1 MDHEN and CDR2 SYDVKM. V lost 5 bases and J lost 7; bases outside the gene matches: 8. The CDR3 region has the DNA TGTGCCAGCAGTCCAGCGGGAGGGCCAGGGGAGCAGTACTTC. The encoded protein is CASSPAGGPGEQYF.

The V gene is TRBV18, the J gene TRBJ2-5, with D possibly TRBD2 on 6 matching bases. CDR3 length equals 13 residues. CDR1 and CDR2 (germline): KGHSH, LQKENI. V lost 4 bases and J 3 bases, leaving 9 bases between the germline ends. CDR3 amino acids: CASSRRREETQYF. The CDR3 nucleotides are TGTGCCAGCTCACGTAGGAGGGAAGAGACCCAGTACTTC.

The gene calls are TRBV19 and TRBJ1-2, with a weak D call TRBD1 (6 bases). Germline CDR1 LNHDA, CDR2 SQIVND (reference sequence). This CDR3 has 11 residues. The germline V and J ends were trimmed by 8 bases and 8 bases, with 12 bases remaining between them. CDR3 in DNA: TGTGCCAGTGCCGGGGGCCCAGGCTACACCTTC. This encodes CASAGGPGYTF.

Regarding this clone: One end of the junction is discordant with germline, which a read error may explain. The J gene is TRBJ1-5, the V gene TRBV15; D possibly corresponds to TRBD1 (5 bases). CDR1 is LNHNV, CDR2 YYDKDF, per germline (reference sequence). CDR3 length: 14 amino acids. The CDR3 sequence: CATGREVGGQPQHF. CDR3 DNA sequence: TGTGCCACCGGCAGGGAGGTCGGGGGTCAGCCCCAGCATTTT.

The genes are TRBV10-3 and TRBJ1-1; 7 bases are shared with TRBD1. CDR3 size: 14 residues. The junction had 10 bases not matched to a gene; V was cut back by 8 bases and J by 4 bases. The germline V gene has CDR1 ENHRY and CDR2 SYGVKD. The CDR3 sequence is CAIASGQQLTEAFF. The CDR3 coding sequence is TGTGCCATCGCTTCGGGACAGCAACTCACTGAAGCTTTCTTT.

V and J are TRBV11-2 and TRBJ1-6, with a weak D call TRBD1 (5 bases). The germline gives CDR1 SGHAT, CDR2 FQNNGV. CDR3 length: 11 residues. Trimming shortened V by 5 bases and J by 14 bases, and 10 bases separated the two germline ends. The CDR3 loop is CASSHGQALHF. The DNA for the CDR3 is TGTGCCAGCAGCCACGGACAAGCCCTCCACTTT.

V and J are TRBV7-2 and TRBJ1-2; 9 bases are a match to TRBD1. The junction had 4 bases not matched to a gene; V was cut back by 5 bases and J by 3 bases. The CDR3 is 14 residues long. Germline values: CDR1 SGHTA, CDR2 FQGNSA. Written as DNA, the CDR3 is TGTGCCAGCAGCGAACAGGGGGCGGACTATGGCTACACCTTC. Protein: CASSEQGADYGYTF.

This chain joins TRBV5-6 and TRBJ2-5; 11 bases are a match to TRBD2. There are 14 residues in the CDR3. CDR1 SGHDT and CDR2 YYEEEE come from the germline V gene. The V gene end was trimmed by 4 bases and the J gene end by 7 bases; junction bases not matched to a gene: 6. In nucleotides, the CDR3 is TGTGCCAGCAGCGAAACTAGCGGGAGCGGGACCCAGTACTTC. This translates into CASSETSGSGTQYF.

The rearrangement uses TRBV5-8 and TRBJ1-5; D ambiguous. There are 12 residues in the CDR3. Germline CDR1 reads SGHTS; CDR2 reads YDEGEE. Trimming took 1 base from V and 6 from J, leaving 5 bases between them. The CDR3 DNA follows: TGTGCCAGCAGCTTGCATCCTCAGCCCCAGCATTTT. Translated, it gives CASSLHPQPQHF.